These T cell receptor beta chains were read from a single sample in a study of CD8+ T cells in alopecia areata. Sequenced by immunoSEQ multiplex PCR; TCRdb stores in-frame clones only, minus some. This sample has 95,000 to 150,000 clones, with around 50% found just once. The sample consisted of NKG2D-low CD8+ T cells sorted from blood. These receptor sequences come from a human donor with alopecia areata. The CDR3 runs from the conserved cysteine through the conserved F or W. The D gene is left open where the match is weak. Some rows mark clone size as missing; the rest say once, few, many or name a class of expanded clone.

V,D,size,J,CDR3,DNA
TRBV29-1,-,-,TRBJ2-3,CSVEDPASSADTQYF,TGCAGCGTTGAAGATCCGGCTAGCTCCGCAGATACGCAGTATTTT
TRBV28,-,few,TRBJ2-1,CASSRTLSNEQFF,TGTGCCAGCAGCCGGACTTTATCCAATGAGCAGTTCTTC
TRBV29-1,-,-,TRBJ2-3,CSVDGPHTDTQYF,TGCAGCGTTGATGGTCCACACACAGATACGCAGTATTTT
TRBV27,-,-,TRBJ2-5,CASSSQQGRWGEETQYF,TGTGCCAGCAGTTCTCAACAGGGGCGCTGGGGGGAAGAGACCCAGTACTTC
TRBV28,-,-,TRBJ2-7,CASSRGRSGTSYEQYF,TGTGCCAGCAGCCGTGGGCGGTCGGGGACCTCCTACGAGCAGTACTTC
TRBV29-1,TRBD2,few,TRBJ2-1,CSVAGTSGDNEQFF,TGCAGCGTTGCGGGGACTAGCGGGGATAATGAGCAGTTCTTC
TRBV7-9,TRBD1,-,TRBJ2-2,CASSLIGTANTGELFF,TGTGCCAGCAGCCTGATCGGGACAGCGAACACCGGGGAGCTGTTTTTT
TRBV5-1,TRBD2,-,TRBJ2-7,CASSSSGGSYEQYF,TGCGCCAGCAGCTCTAGCGGGGGTTCCTACGAGCAGTACTTC
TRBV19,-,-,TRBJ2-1,CASSMGVWEQFF,TGTGCCAGTTCGATGGGGGTTTGGGAGCAGTTCTTC
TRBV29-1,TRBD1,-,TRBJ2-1,CSVEETGTGNEQFF,TGCAGCGTTGAAGAAACCGGGACAGGAAATGAGCAGTTCTTC
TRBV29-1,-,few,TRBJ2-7,CSGEQDYEQYF,TGCAGCGGCGAGCAGGACTACGAGCAGTACTTC
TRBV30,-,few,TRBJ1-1,CAWSVSSEGAFF,TGTGCCTGGAGTGTCTCATCCGAGGGGGCTTTCTTT
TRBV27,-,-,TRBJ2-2,CASSFGSTGELFF,TGTGCCAGCAGTTTTGGGAGCACCGGGGAGCTGTTTTTT
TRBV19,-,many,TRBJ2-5,CASSMVEETQYF,TGTGCCAGTAGTATGGTAGAAGAGACCCAGTACTTC
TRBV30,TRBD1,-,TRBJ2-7,CAWSAGGEQYF,TGTGCCTGGTCAGCAGGGGGCGAGCAGTACTTC
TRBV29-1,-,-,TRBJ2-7,CSVEGANYEQYF,TGCAGCGTTGAAGGAGCCAACTACGAGCAGTACTTC
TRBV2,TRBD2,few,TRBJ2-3,CASSDGTSGVTDTQYF,TGTGCCAGCAGTGACGGGACTAGCGGGGTCACAGATACGCAGTATTTT
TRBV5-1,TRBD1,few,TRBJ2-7,CASTFRDREGEQYF,TGCGCCAGCACCTTCCGGGACAGGGAGGGGGAGCAGTACTTC
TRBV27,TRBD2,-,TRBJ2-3,CASRLAGSDTQYF,TGTGCCAGCAGGCTAGCGGGATCAGATACGCAGTATTTT
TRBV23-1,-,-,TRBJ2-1,CASSQSGSYNEQFF,TGCGCCAGCAGTCAATCCGGAAGCTACAATGAGCAGTTCTTC
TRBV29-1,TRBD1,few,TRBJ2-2,CSVVGTGYTGELFF,TGCAGCGTTGTCGGGACAGGATACACCGGGGAGCTGTTTTTT
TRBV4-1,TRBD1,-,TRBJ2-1,CASSPRDRDEQFF,TGCGCCAGCAGCCCCCGAGACAGGGATGAGCAGTTCTTC